Listed here are 26 T cell receptor beta chains from one sample, sequenced in a study of cytomegalovirus exposure and HLA in healthy donors. The PCR used 60 Vbeta and 13 Jbeta primers. The table came from immunoSEQ multiplex PCR; TCRdb's copy has only in-frame clones and leaves some out. The sample consists of some 200,000 clones, about 79% of them appearing once. The specimen was PBMCs. The receptor set was obtained from a young man in good health and CMV-seronegative.

V gene TRBV9 combines with J gene TRBJ1-2; 7 nucleotides match TRBD1. Germline-derived CDR1 and CDR2 are SGDLS and YYNGEE. J lost 10 bases, V lost 0 bases, and 3 bases had no gene match. This CDR3 region has 12 residues. CDR3 sequence reads: CASSVEGQFYTF. The CDR3 DNA sequence: TGTGCCAGCAGCGTAGAGGGACAGTTCTACACCTTC.

This clone was observed once. The V and J genes are TRBV30 and TRBJ2-5, with TRBD2 matching 10 bases. J lost 3 bases, V lost 0 bases, and 4 bases had no gene match. Germline CDR1 reads GTSNPN; CDR2 reads SVGIG (reference sequence). This CDR3 is built from 15 residues. DNA for the CDR3: TGTGCCTGGAGTGTCGGGCTAGCGGGGGAAGAGACCCAGTACTTC. Translated, it gives CAWSVGLAGEETQYF.

The V gene is TRBV27, the J gene TRBJ2-7; 7 bases line up with TRBD2. J lost 0 bases, V lost 5 bases, and 4 bases had no gene match. The length of the CDR3 is 14 residues. CDR1 is MNHEY and CDR2 is SMNVEV in the germline V gene (reference sequence). DNA for the CDR3: TGTGCCAGCAGTCCCCGGACTAGCTCCTACGAGCAGTACTTC. The encoded protein is CASSPRTSSYEQYF.

This rearrangement joins TRBV5-6 to TRBJ2-5, with a possible D match to TRBD2 (5 bases). CDR1 and CDR2 (germline): SGHDT, YYEEEE. The CDR3 sequence is 15 residues long. Trimming took 0 bases from V and 2 from J, leaving 11 bases between them. The CDR3 coding sequence is TGTGCCAGCAGCTTGGATGGACTTTTACAAGAGACCCAGTACTTC. It codes for CASSLDGLLQETQYF. Drawing the rest from reference TRBV5-6 and TRBJ2-5, the complete variable domain is DAGVTQSPTHLIKTRGQQVTLRCSPKSGHDTVSWYQQALGQGPQFIFQYYEEEERQRGNFPDRFSGHQFPNYSSELNVNALLLGDSALYLCASSLDGLLQETQYFGPGTRLLVL.

The chain links TRBV19 to TRBJ1-1; 8 nucleotides align to TRBD1. V shed 6 bases and J 0 bases; nucleotides not matched to a gene: 9. Germline CDR1 LNHDA, CDR2 SQIVND (reference sequence). There are 16 residues in the CDR3. CDR3 sequence (DNA): TGTGCCAGTAGAAAAACAGGGGGTACGTTGAACACTGAAGCTTTCTTT. Translation: CASRKTGGTLNTEAFF.

J is TRBJ2-5 and V is TRBV5-6; maybe TRBD1 (5 bases). The CDR3 totals 13 residues. Germline lookup yields CDR1 SGHDT and CDR2 YYEEEE. V lost 0 bases, J lost 2 bases, and 5 bases lay in between. The CDR3 protein is CASSLEGQETQYF. The CDR3 region has the DNA TGTGCCAGCAGCTTGGAGGGGCAAGAGACCCAGTACTTC.

This chain links TRBV7-6 with TRBJ2-7; 9 bases line up with TRBD1. Germline CDR1 is SGHVS and CDR2 is FNYEAQ. J gave up 6 bases and V 11 bases, and 14 bases lay outside the gene matches. The CDR3 sequence is 14 residues long. The CDR3 coding sequence is TGTGCCGGAGAAACCGGGACAGGGAATTGCGAGCAGTACTTC. Protein product: CAGETGTGNCEQYF.

V usage is TRBV11-2 and J usage is TRBJ2-1, with TRBD1 matching 7 bases. CDR1 is SGHAT, CDR2 FQNNGV, per germline. This CDR3 is 14 amino acids long. V shed 5 bases and J 7 bases; nucleotides not matched to a gene: 8. The CDR3 protein is CASSARGRRNEQFF. The CDR3 DNA reads as TGTGCCAGCAGCGCAAGGGGGCGTCGGAATGAGCAGTTCTTC.

This clone appeared once. V usage is TRBV10-2 and J usage is TRBJ2-7, with TRBD2 matching over 8 bases. The CDR3 consists of 15 residues. V trimming: 7 bases; J trimming: 5 bases; junction bases outside the gene matches: 13. CDR1 and CDR2 (germline): WSHSY, SAAADI. This CDR3 is CASIPLDGGAHEQYF. The CDR3 nucleotides are TGCGCCAGCATACCCCTGGACGGGGGGGCCCACGAGCAGTACTTC.

The chain links TRBV14 to TRBJ2-1; 7 nucleotides match TRBD2. Germline V gene data show CDR1 as SGHDN and CDR2 as FVKESK. CDR3 length equals 17 residues. J lost 0 bases, V lost 4 bases, and 9 bases had no gene match. CDR3 sequence reads: CASSRLLGGSSYNEQFF. CDR3 DNA: TGTGCCAGCAGCCGATTGTTGGGCGGGAGCTCCTACAATGAGCAGTTCTTC. Full variable domain (missing parts from reference TRBV14 and TRBJ2-1): EAGVTQFPSHSVIEKGQTVTLRCDPISGHDNLYWYRRVMGKEIKFLLHFVKESKQDESGMPNNRFLAERTGGTYSTLKVQPAELEDSGVYFCASSRLLGGSSYNEQFFGPGTRLTVL.

V usage is TRBV30 and J usage is TRBJ1-6, with D hard to call. Per the germline V gene, CDR1 is GTSNPN and CDR2 is SVGIG (reference sequence). The CDR3 has 13 residues. Trimming took off 3 bases at V and 9 bases at J, with 12 bases between the two ends. CDR3 bases: TGTGCCTGGAGGGTCCAGGAGGTTTCACCCCTCCACTTT. This gives the protein CAWRVQEVSPLHF.

This clone was recorded a few times. This sequence joins TRBV29-1 and TRBJ2-7, with 13 bases that match TRBD2. From germline, CDR1 is SQVTM and CDR2 ANQGSEA. CDR3 length: 13 amino acids. Trimming cost V 4 bases and J 5 bases; bases outside gene matches: 2. This chain's CDR3 is CSVGGLAGDEQYF. The CDR3 coding sequence is TGCAGCGTTGGAGGACTAGCGGGAGACGAGCAGTACTTC.

This rearrangement joins TRBV11-3 to TRBJ2-7, with D possibly matching TRBD1 (6 bases). The length of the CDR3 is 12 residues. V was shortened by 5 bases and J by 3 bases, with 8 bases between the two germline ends. CDR1 and CDR2 (germline): SGHNT, YENEEA. The CDR3 spells CASSLTGYEQYF. The CDR3 DNA follows: TGTGCCAGCAGCCTGACAGGCTACGAGCAGTACTTC.

The J gene is TRBJ2-5, the V gene TRBV5-1; D perhaps matches TRBD2 (5 bases). The length of the CDR3 is 13 residues. V lost 2 bases to trimming and J lost 2 bases, with 7 bases between them. The germline gives CDR1 SGHRS, CDR2 YFSETQ. In nucleotides, the CDR3 is TGCGCCAGCAGCTTACGGGGACAAGAGACCCAGTACTTC. This translates into CASSLRGQETQYF.

In regard to this clone: Distinct nucleotide sequences in the sample also encode this CDR3. The chain combines TRBV7-2 with TRBJ2-2; 9 bases line up with TRBD2. V was clipped by 5 bases and J by 4 bases; unmatched bases: 8. Per germline, CDR1 SGHTA and CDR2 FQGNSA. The CDR3 spans 16 residues. The CDR3 coding sequence is TGTGCCAGCAGCCCCCTCGGCGGGAGGGCCACCGGGGAGCTGTTTTTT. This sequence encodes CASSPLGGRATGELFF.

The table lists this clone with a few counts. This chain links TRBV7-9 with TRBJ2-7; 8 nucleotides align to TRBD1. The trim removed 5 bases at V and 1 base at J, leaving 7 bases unmatched. The CDR3 length is 15 residues. Per germline, CDR1 SEHNR and CDR2 FQNEAQ (reference sequence). CDR3 DNA sequence: TGTGCCAGCAGCCGACTGACAGGGGATTCCTACGAGCAGTACTTC. Its translation: CASSRLTGDSYEQYF.

V usage is TRBV7-2 and J usage is TRBJ1-1; TRBD1 is a possible D gene (5 bases). The V gene lost 8 bases and the J gene lost 2 bases, with 12 bases spanning the gap. Germline lookup yields CDR1 SGHTA and CDR2 FQGNSA. The CDR3 runs 13 residues. CDR3: CASEYRSNTEAFF. The CDR3 coding sequence is TGTGCCAGCGAGTACAGGTCTAACACTGAAGCTTTCTTT.

The chain couples TRBV7-2 to TRBJ2-1, with D tentatively TRBD2 (5 bases). Trimming removed 0 bases at V and 12 bases at J, with 15 bases between. CDR3 size: 14 residues. Germline values: CDR1 SGHTA, CDR2 FQGNSA. The CDR3 DNA follows: TGTGCCAGCAGCTTAGCGGGAGTCACCTTTGGGCAGTTCTTC. Translated, it gives CASSLAGVTFGQFF.

The rearrangement links TRBV5-1 to TRBJ2-1, with 7 bases lining up with TRBD2. The CDR3 consists of 14 residues. V gave up 6 bases and J gave up 0 bases; unmatched junction bases: 3. Germline V lookup: CDR1 SGHRS, CDR2 YFSETQ. The CDR3 DNA reads TGCGCCAGCACTAGCGGTAGCTCCTACAATGAGCAGTTCTTC. It translates to CASTSGSSYNEQFF.

The J gene is TRBJ1-1, the V gene TRBV27; unclear D gene. Germline V CDR1 and CDR2: MNHEY, SMNVEV (reference sequence). The CDR3 extends over 13 amino acids. The V end lost 5 bases, the J end lost 5 bases, and 12 bases lay between the germline ends. The CDR3 sequence: CASSLRGNTEAFF. The CDR3 region has the DNA TGTGCCAGCAGTCTACGAGGGAATACTGAAGCTTTCTTT.

V usage is TRBV11-2 and J usage is TRBJ2-1; a possible D gene is TRBD2 (5 bases). Germline V gene data show CDR1 as SGHAT and CDR2 as FQNNGV. The length of the CDR3 is 14 residues. V lost 2 bases and J lost 6, with 11 bases in between. The CDR3 spells CASSLPLVTNEQFF. DNA for the CDR3: TGTGCCAGCAGCTTACCACTAGTCACCAATGAGCAGTTCTTC.

The chain uses TRBV27 and TRBJ2-1, with 8 nucleotides matching TRBD2. The CDR3 consists of 17 residues. The V segment lost 6 bases and the J segment 0 bases; nucleotides outside the gene matches: 10. Per germline, CDR1 MNHEY and CDR2 SMNVEV (reference sequence). This CDR3 is CASRKLAAGGSYNEQFF. The CDR3 DNA sequence: TGTGCCAGCAGGAAACTAGCGGCAGGAGGCTCCTACAATGAGCAGTTCTTC.

The chain links TRBV2 to TRBJ1-6; D uncertain. Per germline, CDR1 SNHLY and CDR2 FYNNEI. This CDR3 has 16 residues. Trimming shortened V by 6 bases and J by 6 bases, and 18 bases separated the two germline ends. The chain's CDR3 is CASREPDSRVNSPLHF. The DNA for the CDR3 is TGTGCCAGCAGGGAACCGGACTCTCGCGTTAATTCACCCCTCCACTTT.

The chain has TRBV9 and TRBJ2-6; TRBD1 aligns across 9 bases. CDR3 length: 17 residues. J lost 3 bases, V lost 3 bases, and 7 bases had no gene match. Per germline, CDR1 SGDLS and CDR2 YYNGEE. The CDR3 sequence: CASSASRTGDGANVLTF. For the CDR3, the DNA is TGTGCCAGCAGCGCCTCAAGGACAGGGGATGGGGCCAACGTCCTGACTTTC.

The V gene is TRBV18, the J gene TRBJ1-2; D remains ambiguous. This CDR3 spans 14 amino acids. The V gene's germline CDR1 is KGHSH and CDR2 LQKENI. Trimming pared 0 bases from V and 4 bases from J, leaving 9 bases between. The DNA of the CDR3 is TGTGCCAGCTCACCACCGAGCCGGTCCTATGGCTACACCTTC. This codes for CASSPPSRSYGYTF.

V usage is TRBV19 and J usage is TRBJ1-5; the match to TRBD1 covers 7 bases. Germline V gene lookup returns CDR1 LNHDA and CDR2 SQIVND (reference sequence). J lost 0 bases, V lost 8 bases, and 16 bases had no gene match. The length of the CDR3 is 18 residues. The CDR3 here is CASLGGSARGVSNQPQHF. The CDR3 region has the DNA TGTGCCAGTTTAGGGGGCTCCGCCCGCGGAGTTAGCAATCAGCCCCAGCATTTT.